The 10 T cell receptor beta chains in this list originate from one sample, sequenced in a study of T cell responses to AZD1222 COVID-19 vaccine. Here immunoSEQ multiplex PCR was the method, and the copy in TCRdb shows in-frame clones only, minus some. The table lists more than 100,000 clones, 80% to 95% of them singletons. This specimen consisted of peripheral blood, obtained 28 days after the second AZD1222 dose. The receptor source for this set is an adult who received the AZD1222 COVID-19 vaccine.

This clone has more than one count but fewer than ten. The chain carries TRBV5-6 and TRBJ1-1; 11 bases are a match to TRBD1. This CDR3 contains 17 residues. The germline V gene encodes CDR1 SGHDT and CDR2 YYEEEE. Trimming cost V 0 bases and J 5 bases; bases outside gene matches: 9. In DNA form, the CDR3 reads TGTGCCAGCAGCTTGGTAGGTTCGGGACAGGGGGAGACTGAAGCTTTCTTT. Translated, it gives CASSLVGSGQGETEAFF.

About this clone itself: Sequence at one end of the junction differs from germline and may be a read error. The V call is TRBV7-7, the J call TRBJ2-5; the match to TRBD2 covers 7 bases. Germline CDR1 and CDR2: SSHAT and FNYEAQ (reference sequence). This CDR3 is 13 amino acids long. CDR3 sequence (DNA): TGTGCTAGCAGCCCTGGACTAGAAGAGACCCAGTACTTC. Translated, it gives CASSPGLEETQYF.

The chain has TRBV5-4 and TRBJ1-1; D unresolved. The ends were cut back, 3 bases at V and 6 bases at J, with 9 bases in the middle. The CDR3 extends over 12 amino acids. Germline loops: CDR1 SGHNT, CDR2 YYREEE (reference sequence). CDR3 protein: CASSSAFSEAFF. The CDR3 bases are TGTGCCAGCAGCTCGGCCTTCTCTGAAGCTTTCTTT.

The chain recombines TRBV18 with TRBJ1-6; D is ambiguous. CDR3 size: 15 residues. Germline values: CDR1 KGHSH, CDR2 LQKENI. Trimming cost V 2 bases and J 5 bases, with 10 bases left between them. CDR3 DNA sequence: TGTGCCAGCTCACCAGAGAGCAATAATAATTCACCCCTCCACTTT. Its translation is CASSPESNNNSPLHF.

This sequence joins TRBV10-3 and TRBJ1-2; 8 positions agree with TRBD1. Germline V gene lookup returns CDR1 ENHRY and CDR2 SYGVKD. V lost 6 bases to trimming and J lost 8 bases; unmatched junction nucleotides: 8. This CDR3 comprises 13 residues. CDR3 region: CAIRDRDGEGYTF. The CDR3 DNA sequence: TGTGCCATCAGGGACAGGGATGGTGAGGGCTACACCTTC.

This sequence joins TRBV29-1 and TRBJ1-4, with TRBD1 as a possible D gene (5 bases). V dropped 1 base and J dropped 7 bases, with 19 bases sitting between them. The V gene's germline CDR1 is SQVTM and CDR2 ANQGSEA. The length of the CDR3 is 16 residues. CDR3 sequence: CSVEGRGNDGSEKLFF. CDR3 bases: TGCAGCGTTGAAGGGAGGGGTAACGATGGGAGTGAAAAACTGTTTTTT.

The rearrangement uses TRBV2 and TRBJ2-1; D is possibly TRBD2 (6 bases). V gave up 6 bases and J gave up 10 bases, with 19 bases separating them. CDR3 length: 14 residues. Germline lookup yields CDR1 SNHLY and CDR2 FYNNEI. The CDR3 region is CASSPGLKYGEQFF. The CDR3 coding sequence is TGTGCCAGCAGCCCTGGACTAAAATACGGGGAGCAGTTCTTC.

This chain uses TRBV24-1 with TRBJ2-2, with TRBD1 matching over 8 bases. The CDR3 is made up of 13 amino acids. Germline lookup yields CDR1 KGHDR and CDR2 SFDVKD. The V and J ends lost 7 bases and 4 bases, in that order; junction bases with no gene match: 1. CDR3 loop: CATRQGATGELFF. CDR3 coding DNA: TGTGCCACCAGGCAGGGGGCCACCGGGGAGCTGTTTTTT.

V is TRBV19 and J is TRBJ2-2, with TRBD1 identical over 10 bases. Germline loops: CDR1 LNHDA, CDR2 SQIVND (reference sequence). The CDR3 length is 15 residues. V shed 4 bases and J 6 bases; nucleotides not matched to a gene: 5. DNA of the CDR3: TGTGCCAGTAGTACGACAGGGGGCAAGGCCGGGGAGCTGTTTTTT. It codes for CASSTTGGKAGELFF.

This clone was found once. The chain carries TRBV9 and TRBJ1-3; D remains unclear. CDR3 length: 14 residues. The germline CDR1 and CDR2 sequences are SGDLS and YYNGEE. Trimming pared 0 bases from V and 3 bases from J, leaving 7 bases between. The CDR3 region is CASSVASSGNTIYF. The CDR3, as DNA: TGTGCCAGCAGCGTAGCCAGTAGTGGAAACACCATATATTTT.